These T cell receptor beta chains were read from a single sample in a study of blood T cell repertoires in COVID-19. The table came from immunoSEQ multiplex PCR; TCRdb's copy has only in-frame clones and leaves some out. The sample holds 110,000 or so clones, 88% seen once. The sequenced sample consisted of peripheral blood. These receptors all stem from a human donor in a cohort sampled during active COVID-19. Each CDR3 is given with its conserved first and last residue. Each record gives: D gene, J gene, V gene, clone size, CDR3 protein, CDR3 DNA. D genes are given only for firm matches. A row's size may be missing; if present it is once, few, many or a size class.

d_gene: NA
j_gene: TRBJ2-2
v_gene: TRBV29-1
abundance: NA
CDR3aa: CSAYRVVGELFF
CDR3nt: TGCAGCGCATACAGGGTAGTCGGGGAGCTGTTTTTT

d_gene: NA
j_gene: TRBJ2-7
v_gene: TRBV19
abundance: NA
CDR3aa: CASSISGFNEQYF
CDR3nt: TGTGCCAGTAGTATCTCGGGGTTCAACGAGCAGTACTTC

d_gene: TRBD2
j_gene: TRBJ2-1
v_gene: TRBV13
abundance: once
CDR3aa: CASSLGLREGVNEQFF
CDR3nt: TGTGCCAGCAGCTTAGGGCTGCGGGAGGGGGTCAATGAGCAGTTCTTC

d_gene: TRBD2
j_gene: TRBJ2-5
v_gene: TRBV11-2
abundance: NA
CDR3aa: CASSSAGVGTQYF
CDR3nt: TGTGCCAGCAGCTCGGCGGGAGTGGGGACCCAGTACTTC

d_gene: TRBD1
j_gene: TRBJ1-2
v_gene: TRBV27
abundance: once
CDR3aa: CASSDSSLGQGARGYTF
CDR3nt: TGTGCCAGCAGTGACTCTTCCTTGGGACAGGGGGCCAGGGGCTACACCTTC

d_gene: TRBD1
j_gene: TRBJ1-2
v_gene: TRBV18
abundance: NA
CDR3aa: CASSPSGTGTSYTF
CDR3nt: TGTGCCAGCTCACCATCCGGGACAGGGACTAGCTACACCTTC

d_gene: TRBD1
j_gene: TRBJ1-2
v_gene: TRBV15
abundance: NA
CDR3aa: CATSRGQTGDGYTF
CDR3nt: TGTGCCACCAGCAGAGGACAGACAGGGGATGGCTACACCTTC

d_gene: TRBD1
j_gene: TRBJ1-2
v_gene: TRBV5-1
abundance: NA
CDR3aa: CASSPDRGGYTF
CDR3nt: TGCGCCAGCAGCCCCGACAGGGGTGGCTACACCTTC

d_gene: NA
j_gene: TRBJ2-7
v_gene: TRBV28
abundance: NA
CDR3aa: CASTSGSLYEQYF
CDR3nt: TGTGCCAGCACTTCCGGGTCTCTCTACGAGCAGTACTTC

d_gene: TRBD1
j_gene: TRBJ1-1
v_gene: TRBV19
abundance: NA
CDR3aa: CASSTTGATEAFF
CDR3nt: TGTGCCAGTAGTACTACAGGGGCCACTGAAGCTTTCTTT

d_gene: NA
j_gene: TRBJ2-5
v_gene: TRBV5-4
abundance: NA
CDR3aa: CASSLDMGGRETQYF
CDR3nt: TGTGCCAGCAGCTTGGATATGGGGGGGCGGGAGACCCAGTACTTC

d_gene: NA
j_gene: TRBJ1-2
v_gene: TRBV5-1
abundance: NA
CDR3aa: CASSQKERNYGYTF
CDR3nt: TGCGCCAGCAGCCAAAAGGAGAGGAACTATGGCTACACCTTC

d_gene: NA
j_gene: TRBJ2-1
v_gene: TRBV29-1
abundance: NA
CDR3aa: CSVAGRINEQFF
CDR3nt: TGCAGCGTCGCGGGACGGATAAATGAGCAGTTCTTC

d_gene: TRBD2
j_gene: TRBJ2-7
v_gene: TRBV11-2
abundance: NA
CDR3aa: CASSLASGSYEQYF
CDR3nt: TGTGCCAGCAGCTTAGCTAGCGGGAGCTACGAGCAGTACTTC

d_gene: TRBD1
j_gene: TRBJ2-3
v_gene: TRBV7-3
abundance: NA
CDR3aa: CASSLTGTGSYSTDTQYF
CDR3nt: TGTGCCAGCAGCTTAACAGGGACAGGGAGCTATAGCACAGATACGCAGTATTTT

d_gene: NA
j_gene: TRBJ1-6
v_gene: TRBV6-5
abundance: NA
CDR3aa: CASSYSFNSPLHF
CDR3nt: TGTGCCAGCAGTTACAGCTTCAATTCACCCCTCCACTTT

d_gene: TRBD1
j_gene: TRBJ1-5
v_gene: TRBV19
abundance: NA
CDR3aa: CATSPWGQGNQPQHF
CDR3nt: TGTGCCACCAGCCCCTGGGGACAGGGGAATCAGCCCCAGCATTTT

d_gene: TRBD2
j_gene: TRBJ2-5
v_gene: TRBV13
abundance: NA
CDR3aa: CASSLIMAGVTQETQYF
CDR3nt: TGTGCCAGCAGCTTAATTATGGCGGGGGTTACTCAAGAGACCCAGTACTTC

d_gene: TRBD2
j_gene: TRBJ2-3
v_gene: TRBV6-5
abundance: NA
CDR3aa: CASGTMDTQYF
CDR3nt: TGTGCCAGCGGGACTATGGATACGCAGTATTTT

d_gene: NA
j_gene: TRBJ2-1
v_gene: TRBV7-9
abundance: few
CDR3aa: CASSLGLF
CDR3nt: TGTGCCAGCAGCTTAGGGCTCTTC

d_gene: TRBD1
j_gene: TRBJ1-2
v_gene: TRBV6-5
abundance: NA
CDR3aa: CASSPRGQAYGYTF
CDR3nt: TGTGCCAGCAGCCCCCGGGGACAGGCTTATGGCTACACCTTC

d_gene: NA
j_gene: TRBJ1-5
v_gene: TRBV27
abundance: NA
CDR3aa: CASRPKTGASNQPQHF
CDR3nt: TGTGCCAGCAGACCAAAGACAGGAGCCAGCAATCAGCCCCAGCATTTT

d_gene: TRBD2
j_gene: TRBJ2-1
v_gene: TRBV2
abundance: NA
CDR3aa: CASSESPSGGSNEQFF
CDR3nt: TGTGCCAGCAGTGAATCGCCTAGCGGGGGCTCCAATGAGCAGTTCTTC

d_gene: TRBD1
j_gene: TRBJ1-2
v_gene: TRBV11-2
abundance: NA
CDR3aa: CASSCSGTGGAKPYGYTF
CDR3nt: TGTGCCAGCAGCTGTTCCGGGACAGGGGGCGCAAAGCCTTATGGCTACACCTTC

d_gene: NA
j_gene: TRBJ1-4
v_gene: TRBV29-1
abundance: NA
CDR3aa: CSVEGRAVDEKLFF
CDR3nt: TGCAGCGTTGAAGGGCGGGCCGTCGATGAAAAACTGTTTTTT

d_gene: TRBD2
j_gene: TRBJ2-7
v_gene: TRBV7-9
abundance: NA
CDR3aa: CASSGQGSQRESSSYEQYF
CDR3nt: TGTGCCAGCAGCGGCCAGGGTAGCCAGCGGGAGTCGAGCTCCTACGAGCAGTACTTC

d_gene: TRBD1
j_gene: TRBJ1-1
v_gene: TRBV9
abundance: NA
CDR3aa: CASSVDRANTEAFF
CDR3nt: TGTGCCAGCAGCGTTGACAGGGCGAACACTGAAGCTTTCTTT

d_gene: NA
j_gene: TRBJ2-5
v_gene: TRBV7-8
abundance: NA
CDR3aa: CASSLALVGQETQYF
CDR3nt: TGTGCCAGCAGCTTAGCACTAGTAGGGCAAGAGACCCAGTACTTC

d_gene: NA
j_gene: TRBJ1-2
v_gene: TRBV7-9
abundance: NA
CDR3aa: CASSLDFRAGYTF
CDR3nt: TGTGCCAGCAGCTTAGATTTCAGGGCGGGCTACACCTTC

d_gene: TRBD1
j_gene: TRBJ1-5
v_gene: TRBV4-1
abundance: NA
CDR3aa: CASSLAGTGGSNQPQHF
CDR3nt: TGCGCCAGCAGCCTTGCCGGGACAGGGGGTAGCAATCAGCCCCAGCATTTT